This T cell receptor (beta chain) comes out of a study of T cell responses to AZD1222 COVID-19 vaccine (dated by TCRdb to about 2021). Context from the whole study: TCR sequencing covered 233 trial participants: 200 to 210 given two doses of AZD1222 and 26 given two doses of MenACWY control vaccine. Trial participants were enrolled by age into subgroups of 18-55, 56-69 and 70-plus years, and around 140, 26 and 57 TCR-sequenced participants, respectively, were included in these subgroups.

In the case of this clone: Its specific antigen is unknown. Qualities for individual bases were not recorded, and no much larger clone is one base off.

The germline ends are 15 bases apart after V is trimmed by 5 bases and J by 4 bases. The CDR3 sequence holds 14 residues, the cysteine and phenylalanine included. Only the CDR3 region is kept as DNA, spanning 42 bases read in frame from base 1. From the germline V gene (reference sequence), CDR1 is GTSNPN and CDR2 is SVGIG. The study at large found these results: Participants were mostly white British and included more females than males, and it was suggested by the authors that clonal diversity may have been underestimated. No day 14 peak-response samples were available, so repertoires were characterized only after the peak T cell response. The whole spike protein was spanned by vaccine-associated CD4 TCRs, and dominant responses were seen in regions 160-218 and 743-854. After two AZD1222 doses, both the breadth and the depth of spike-specific TCRs were significantly higher than at day 0 and than in MenACWY recipients. In the small 56-69-year group, the increase in depth fell short of significance, most likely because of low power. Nearly half of unique spike-specific TCRs reportedly recognized epitopes outside regions mutated in the B.1.351 and B.1.1.7 variants. Only five to seven AZD1222 recipients were SARS-CoV-2 seropositive at baseline, limiting conclusions about previously exposed vaccinees.

The CDR3 regions of human TCRbeta chains were analyzed by immunosequencing. Per the authors' processing: Repertoire TCRs were matched against a reference library of SARS-CoV-2-specific TCRs generated with the MIRA antigen-specificity platform. Breadth was defined as the fraction of unique TCRs that were SARS-CoV-2-associated. Depth was defined as the fraction of total T cells that were SARS-CoV-2-associated. Using the MIRA data, each spike-specific TCR was mapped to the spike region that the TCR reacts to and placed in a CD4 or CD8 class. Log10-transformed breadth and depth values were compared by one-way ANOVA with Sidak's multiple comparisons tests. Here the immuneACCESS table is served through TCRdb, limited to in-frame sequences with V and J called. Missing clones are a known gap in these copies; in checked studies unresolved V genes cover under half, and the rest lacks a known reason. V and J calls and clone size follow that table, whereas D and trimming were derived from the DNA. The sample table shows fewer than 120,000 clones, and approximately 94% are seen once. Clones ranked in the top ten supply about 3.1% of the sample.

The label giving this sample's time point can be read as: about 28 days (+/-7) after the second vaccine dose. Because spike-specific TCR depth and breadth did not differ between the two schedules, AZD1222 recipients who got a second dose at roughly 4 weeks were pooled with those who got a second dose at roughly 12 weeks. Vaccinee samples came from UK trials COV001 and COV002, including a single-blind randomized controlled phase 2/3 trial of AZD1222 (ChAdOx1 nCoV-19) in healthy adults. For TCRbeta chain sequencing, PBMC samples from trial participants were taken at day 0 and at day 28 after the second dose.

The sequence was obtained from an adult who received the AZD1222 COVID-19 vaccine. Sequenced material: peripheral blood, taken 28 days after the second AZD1222 dose. Recombination linked TRBV30 to TRBJ2-1; the D gene is possibly TRBD1, with 6 bases matching. For the CDR3, the sequence is CAWRTGTMYNEQFF. The bases read TGTGCCTGGCGCACCGGGACAATGTACAATGAGCAGTTCTTC.